This record looks at one T cell receptor beta chain sequence and its context. Its antigen is as yet unknown. The data stem from a study of graft-versus-host responses after intestinal transplantation. Generated by immunoSEQ multiplex PCR, the TCRdb table keeps only in-frame clones and is missing some. The data contain about 54,000 clones, about 89% of them singletons. Study-wide points: Graft-donor T cell macrochimerism in patients accompanied high graft-versus-host to host-versus-graft clonal ratios in allografts. GvH clones turned up in recipient marrow; some had shown up first in ileum or blood.

The specimen comprised PBMCs, sampled nearly 670 days after intestinal transplant. The TCR was taken from a human patient who received an intestinal transplant, so some T cells may come from the graft donor.

CDR3 region: CASSLELNTEAFF. CDR3 nucleotides: TGCGCCAGCAGCTTAGAACTGAACACTGAAGCTTTCTTT. The rearrangement links TRBV5-1 to TRBJ1-1; D not resolved. Germline values: CDR1 SGHRS, CDR2 YFSETQ. The CDR3 sequence is 13 residues long. Trimming took 2 bases from V and 0 from J, leaving 5 bases between them. Together with reference TRBV5-1 and TRBJ1-1, the CDR3 gives the full variable domain: KAGVTQTPRYLIKTRGQQVTLSCSPISGHRSVSWYQQTPGQGLQFLFEYFSETQRNKGNFPGRFSGRQFSNSRSEMNVSTLELGDSALYLCASSLELNTEAFFGQGTRLTVV.